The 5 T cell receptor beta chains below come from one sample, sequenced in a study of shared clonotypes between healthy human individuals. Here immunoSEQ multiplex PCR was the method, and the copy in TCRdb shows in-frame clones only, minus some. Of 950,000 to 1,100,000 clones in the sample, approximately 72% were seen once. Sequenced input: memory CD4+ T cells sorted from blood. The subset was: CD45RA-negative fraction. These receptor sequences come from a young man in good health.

The CDR3 region is CASSSGQGATEAFF. The CDR3 DNA is TGCGCCAGCAGCAGTGGACAGGGTGCCACTGAAGCTTTCTTT. V and J are TRBV5-1 and TRBJ1-1, with 8 nucleotides matching TRBD1. Unmatched junction bases numbered 6, after V lost 4 bases and J lost 4 bases. The CDR3 extends over 14 amino acids. The germline V gene has CDR1 SGHRS and CDR2 YFSETQ.

CDR3 amino acids: CATSRAGGEYYGYTF. CDR3 nucleotides: TGTGCCACCAGCAGAGCGGGCGGGGAGTACTATGGCTACACCTTC. The chain has TRBV15 and TRBJ1-2; D unclear. Germline V gene data show CDR1 as LNHNV and CDR2 as YYDKDF (reference sequence). V gave up 1 base and J gave up 3 bases, with 12 bases separating them. The CDR3 has 15 amino acids. Full variable domain (missing parts from reference TRBV15 and TRBJ1-2): DAMVIQNPRYQVTQFGKPVTLSCSQTLNHNVMYWYQQKSSQAPKLLFHYYDKDFNNEADTPDNFQSRRPNTSFCFLDIRSPGLGDTAMYLCATSRAGGEYYGYTFGSGTRLTVV.

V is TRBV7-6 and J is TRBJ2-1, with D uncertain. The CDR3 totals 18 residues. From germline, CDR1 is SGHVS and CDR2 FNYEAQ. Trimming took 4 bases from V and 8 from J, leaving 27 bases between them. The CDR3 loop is CASSSVSAVAGIFDEQFF. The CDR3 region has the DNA TGTGCCAGCAGCTCAGTATCCGCTGTAGCAGGTATTTTCGATGAGCAGTTCTTC. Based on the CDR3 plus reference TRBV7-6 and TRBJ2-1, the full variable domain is GAGVSQSPRYKVTKRGQDVALRCDPISGHVSLYWYRQALGQGPEFLTYFNYEAQQDKSGLPNDRFSAERPEGSISTLTIQRTEQRDSAMYRCASSSVSAVAGIFDEQFFGPGTRLTVL.

The CDR3 here is CASSVGSVGETQYF. CDR3 DNA: TGTGCCAGCAGCGTAGGTAGCGTTGGGGAGACCCAGTACTTC. The chain employs TRBV9 and TRBJ2-5; tentative D call: TRBD2 (5 bases). V was clipped by 0 bases and J by 5 bases, with 11 bases between them. The CDR3 covers 14 residues. Germline V CDR1 and CDR2: SGDLS, YYNGEE.

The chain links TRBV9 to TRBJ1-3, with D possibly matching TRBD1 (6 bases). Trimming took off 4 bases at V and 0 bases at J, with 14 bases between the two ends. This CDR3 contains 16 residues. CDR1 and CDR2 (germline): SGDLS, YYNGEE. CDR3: CASSPTTGNSGNTIYF. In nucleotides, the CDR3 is TGTGCCAGCAGCCCTACGACAGGCAACTCTGGAAACACCATATATTTT.